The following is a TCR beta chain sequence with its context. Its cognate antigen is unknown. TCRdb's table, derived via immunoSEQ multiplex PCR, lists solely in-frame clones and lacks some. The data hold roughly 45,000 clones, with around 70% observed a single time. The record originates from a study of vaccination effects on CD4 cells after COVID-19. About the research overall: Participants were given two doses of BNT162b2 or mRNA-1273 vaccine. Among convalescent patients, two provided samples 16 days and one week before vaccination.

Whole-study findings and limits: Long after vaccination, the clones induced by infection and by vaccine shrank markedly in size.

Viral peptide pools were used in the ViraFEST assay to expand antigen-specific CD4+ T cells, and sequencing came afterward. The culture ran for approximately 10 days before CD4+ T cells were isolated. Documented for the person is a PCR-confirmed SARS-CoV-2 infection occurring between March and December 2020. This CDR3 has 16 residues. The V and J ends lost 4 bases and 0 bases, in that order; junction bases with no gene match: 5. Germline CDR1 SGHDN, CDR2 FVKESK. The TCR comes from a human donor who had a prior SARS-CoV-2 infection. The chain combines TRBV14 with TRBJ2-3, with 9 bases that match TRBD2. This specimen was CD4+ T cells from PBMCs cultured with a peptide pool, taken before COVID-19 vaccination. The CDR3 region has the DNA TGTGCCAGCAGCCGCGGACTAGCGCCGAGCACAGATACGCAGTATTTT. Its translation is CASSRGLAPSTDTQYF.